The 14 T cell receptor beta chains below were found in one sample sequenced in a study of cytomegalovirus exposure and HLA in healthy donors. The PCR made use of 60 Vbeta and 13 Jbeta primers. Some clones are missing from TCRdb's copy, which holds only in-frame ones; the method was immunoSEQ multiplex PCR. The repertoire holds about 160,000 clones, with about two thirds as singletons. The specimen sequenced was PBMCs. The origin of the receptors is a woman in her twenties or thirties in good health and CMV-seronegative.

This clone showed up just a few times. CDR3 nucleotide sequence: TGTGCCAGCGGGGGACAGGGGGCAACCAATTCACCCCTCCACTTT. This translates into CASGGQGATNSPLHF. The chain uses TRBV6-1 and TRBJ1-6, with 12 bases identical to TRBD1. This CDR3 comprises 15 residues. Germline-derived CDR1 and CDR2 are MNHNS and SASEGT. Trimming cost V 8 bases and J 7 bases; bases outside gene matches: 6.

This clone came up a few times. V is TRBV7-8 and J is TRBJ1-4; 7 positions match TRBD1. With 4 bases clipped from V and 7 bases from J, the junction kept 3 bases outside the gene matches. Germline V gives CDR1 SGHVS, CDR2 FQNEAQ. CDR3 size: 13 residues. The CDR3 spells CASSSRDSEKLFF. CDR3 nucleotides: TGTGCCAGCAGCTCCCGGGACAGTGAAAAACTGTTTTTT.

The CDR3 reads CAWKGQFRSYNSPLHF. The DNA for the CDR3 is TGTGCCTGGAAGGGGCAGTTTAGGTCCTATAATTCACCCCTCCACTTT. The chain uses TRBV30 and TRBJ1-6; D is perhaps TRBD1 (5 bases). Germline CDR1 and CDR2: GTSNPN and SVGIG (reference sequence). The CDR3 sequence is 16 residues long. V was trimmed by 4 bases and J by 1 base, leaving 14 bases between them.

The V and J genes are TRBV5-4 and TRBJ1-2; 7 bases agree with TRBD1. V lost 4 bases, J lost 5 bases, and 2 bases stayed unmatched. The CDR3 covers 12 residues. Germline V CDR1 and CDR2: SGHNT, YYREEE (reference sequence). DNA of the CDR3: TGTGCCAGCAGCCCACAGGGGTATGGCTACACCTTC. It specifies CASSPQGYGYTF.

This clone appeared a few times. J is TRBJ1-1 and V is TRBV10-3; D may be TRBD1 (5 bases). The V end lost 8 bases, the J end lost 1 base, and 11 bases lay between the germline ends. CDR1 is ENHRY, CDR2 SYGVKD, per germline. This CDR3 has 13 residues. DNA of the CDR3: TGTGCCATCGGGTCCGGGGGGAACACTGAAGCTTTCTTT. Its protein is CAIGSGGNTEAFF.

This clone was seen a few times. The chain uses TRBV6-4 and TRBJ1-5; unclear D gene. CDR1 is MRHNA and CDR2 is SNTAGT in the germline V gene. The CDR3 sequence is 15 residues long. The V and J ends lost 3 bases and 6 bases respectively, with 15 bases between them. DNA of the CDR3: TGTGCCAGCAGTGAGGATGGGGAGTCGGGTCAGCCCCAGCATTTT. Its protein product is CASSEDGESGQPQHF.

This clone was seen more than once but under ten times. The V and J genes are TRBV4-2 and TRBJ2-1; the match to TRBD2 covers 11 bases. The V and J ends lost 1 base and 8 bases, in that order; junction bases with no gene match: 4. The CDR3 length is 15 residues. Germline values: CDR1 LGHNA, CDR2 YNFKEQ. The CDR3 here is CASSQVLAGGDEQFF. The CDR3 DNA reads TGTGCCAGCAGCCAAGTCCTAGCGGGAGGTGATGAGCAGTTCTTC.

The chain uses TRBV9 and TRBJ1-3; no clear D. Germline V CDR1 and CDR2: SGDLS, YYNGEE. V was shortened by 3 bases and J by 1 base, with 11 bases between the two germline ends. This CDR3 is 15 amino acids long. CDR3 coding DNA: TGTGCCAGCAGCGCCCTCCCCGGGTCTGGAAACACCATATATTTT. Encoded protein: CASSALPGSGNTIYF.

For the CDR3, the DNA is TGTGCCAGTAGTATAGGTGGACAAGGGACCGGGGAGCTGTTTTTT. It translates to CASSIGGQGTGELFF. V gene TRBV19 combines with J gene TRBJ2-2; possible D gene TRBD1, 5 bases. V was trimmed by 1 base and J by 5 bases, leaving 11 bases between them. The germline CDR1 and CDR2 sequences are LNHDA and SQIVND (reference sequence). The CDR3 runs to 15 residues.

There are a few counts of this clone. This chain links TRBV6-5 with TRBJ2-5, with TRBD2 matching 11 bases. Trimming removed 5 bases from V and 6 bases from J; junction bases left unmatched: 8. This CDR3 has 15 amino acids. Looked up from germline, CDR1 is MNHEY and CDR2 is SVGAGI. For the CDR3, the DNA is TGTGCCAGCAGTGGGACTAGCGGACCGGGGAAGACCCAGTACTTC. This sequence encodes CASSGTSGPGKTQYF.

J is TRBJ2-2 and V is TRBV28, with TRBD2 identical over 13 bases. CDR1 and CDR2 from the germline V gene are MDHEN and SYDVKM. The CDR3 consists of 19 residues. V shed 5 bases, J shed 2 bases, and the junction held 11 bases outside the gene matches. The CDR3 is CASSPFRLAGGRNTGELFF. The CDR3 DNA reads TGTGCCAGCAGTCCCTTCCGACTAGCGGGGGGTAGAAACACCGGGGAGCTGTTTTTT.

V gene TRBV4-1 combines with J gene TRBJ1-5; D unresolved. The CDR3 loop spans 17 amino acids. Looked up from germline, CDR1 is MGHRA and CDR2 is YSYEKL. Trimming shortened V by 1 base and J by 0 bases, and 13 bases separated the two germline ends. In DNA form, the CDR3 reads TGCGCCAGCAGCCAAGTTGCTATAGCGGCTAGCAATCAGCCCCAGCATTTT. Protein: CASSQVAIAASNQPQHF.

A note on this clone: The sample holds other DNA sequences that translate to the same CDR3. The chain couples TRBV28 to TRBJ1-1; D may be TRBD1 (6 bases). Germline V gene data show CDR1 as MDHEN and CDR2 as SYDVKM. This CDR3 contains 12 residues. The V end was cut by 3 bases, the J end by 8 bases, with 10 bases between. The CDR3 nucleotides read TGTGCCAGCAGTTTGAGGGGGACAGAAGCTTTCTTT. It specifies CASSLRGTEAFF. Full variable domain (outside the CDR3, taken from reference TRBV28 and TRBJ1-1): DVKVTQSSRYLVKRTGEKVFLECVQDMDHENMFWYRQDPGLGLRLIYFSYDVKMKEKGDIPEGYSVSREKKERFSLILESASTNQTSMYLCASSLRGTEAFFGQGTRLTVV.

This clone was observed a few times. The chain is built from TRBV10-3 and TRBJ1-5, with D hard to call. V dropped 3 bases and J dropped 8 bases, with 14 bases sitting between them. The CDR3 is 14 residues long. Germline V lookup: CDR1 ENHRY, CDR2 SYGVKD. The chain's CDR3 is CAISDDVRGEPQHF. The CDR3 nucleotides read TGTGCCATCAGTGACGACGTCCGCGGGGAGCCCCAGCATTTT.